The rows below give T cell receptor beta chains drawn from one sample of a study of spatial heterogeneity in lung cancer. TCRdb redid the calling of the 5' RACE reads with MiXCR, one entry per CDR3 protein. In the table there are some 14,000 distinct CDR3 sequences, more than 3% of which are singletons. The sequenced sample was lung tumor tissue, obtained at surgery. The receptors derive from a male donor with early-stage non-small cell lung cancer. CDR3s include the opening cysteine and the closing phenylalanine or tryptophan. Fields, in order: D gene, V gene, clone size, J gene, CDR3 protein, CDR3 DNA. D genes are given only for firm matches. Some rows have no size entry. The others give once, few or many, or a class for an expanded clone.

TRBD1	TRBV2	many	TRBJ2-7	CASVRELDRVIGPYEQYF	TGTGCCAGCGTGAGGGAGTTGGACAGGGTTATCGGGCCCTACGAGCAGTACTTC
NA	TRBV7-8	many	TRBJ2-5	CASRMSSQETQYF	TGTGCCAGCAGAATGTCCTCCCAAGAGACCCAGTACTTC
NA	TRBV27	medium-sized	TRBJ1-5	CASSLGPGSNQPQHF	TGTGCCAGCAGTTTGGGACCTGGGAGCAATCAGCCCCAGCATTTT
NA	TRBV6-6	many	TRBJ2-3	CASSYSGGRLGTDTQYF	TGTGCCAGCAGTTACTCCGGCGGTCGGCTGGGCACAGATACGCAGTATTTT
NA	TRBV6-5	many	TRBJ1-1	CASSYSKETEAFF	TGTGCCAGCAGTTACTCGAAGGAGACTGAAGCTTTCTTT
NA	TRBV19	medium-sized	TRBJ2-5	CASSIVGVQETQYF	TGTGCCAGTAGTATTGTAGGGGTCCAAGAGACCCAGTACTTC
NA	TRBV4-3	many	TRBJ2-1	CASSQDWGEGAPFEQFF	TGCGCCAGCAGCCAAGATTGGGGGGAAGGCGCGCCCTTTGAGCAGTTCTTC
NA	TRBV9	many	TRBJ2-3	CASSAGGGPDTQYF	TGTGCCAGCAGCGCCGGAGGAGGGCCAGATACGCAGTATTTT
NA	TRBV18	NA	TRBJ1-1	CASSPSGTRNTEAFF	TGTGCCAGCTCACCGTCCGGGACACGTAACACTGAAGCTTTCTTT
NA	TRBV7-2	many	TRBJ1-1	CASSLKSGNTEAFF	TGTGCCAGCAGCTTAAAGTCAGGGAACACTGAAGCTTTCTTT
NA	TRBV7-7	NA	TRBJ2-5	CASSLDTARGGAQYF	TGTGCTAGCAGCTTGGATACGGCCCGAGGGGGGGCCCAGTACTTC
TRBD1	TRBV5-1	many	TRBJ1-1	CASSFGQGGLEAFF	TGCGCCAGCAGCTTCGGACAGGGGGGCTTAGAAGCTTTCTTT
TRBD1	TRBV28	many	TRBJ1-2	CASSSTGDRALLYGYTF	TGTGCCAGCAGTTCGACGGGAGACAGGGCTTTGTTGTATGGCTACACCTTC
NA	TRBV3-1	many	TRBJ1-1	CASSPPDREAFF	TGTGCCAGCAGCCCTCCGGACAGAGAAGCTTTCTTT
NA	TRBV2	many	TRBJ2-7	CASSTGLVNEQYF	TGTGCCAGCAGCACGGGACTCGTGAACGAGCAGTACTTC
NA	TRBV7-2	many	TRBJ2-1	CASSLAVRSAPEQFF	TGTGCCAGCAGCTTAGCGGTCAGGTCGGCTCCTGAGCAGTTCTTC
NA	TRBV20-1	many	TRBJ2-7	CSARSGIYEQYF	TGCAGTGCTAGGTCCGGGATCTACGAGCAGTACTTC
TRBD2	TRBV4-2	many	TRBJ2-3	CASSQEEVGGGALGTQYF	TGTGCCAGCAGCCAAGAAGAAGTAGGCGGGGGGGCGTTAGGTACGCAGTATTTT
TRBD1	TRBV20-1	many	TRBJ1-2	CSARKGQGVGGYTF	TGCAGTGCTAGAAAGGGACAGGGTGTGGGTGGCTACACCTTC
TRBD1	TRBV7-2	many	TRBJ2-7	CASSLTGVTSYEQYF	TGTGCCAGCAGCTTAACAGGGGTAACCTCCTACGAGCAGTACTTC
NA	TRBV9	many	TRBJ2-2	CASSVLGQPTGELFF	TGTGCCAGCAGCGTGCTGGGGCAGCCCACCGGGGAGCTGTTTTTT
NA	TRBV10-3	many	TRBJ1-1	CATGVSGEVAEAFF	TGTGCCACTGGGGTTTCCGGGGAAGTCGCTGAAGCTTTCTTT
TRBD2	TRBV5-6	many	TRBJ2-5	CASSSVLAEETQYF	TGTGCCAGCAGCTCGGTCCTAGCGGAAGAGACCCAGTACTTC
TRBD1	TRBV14	medium-sized	TRBJ2-7	CASSRSGQGNEQYF	TGTGCCAGCAGCCGTTCCGGACAGGGGAACGAGCAGTACTTC
NA	TRBV7-9	medium-sized	TRBJ1-6	CASSHGRTDNSPLHF	TGTGCCAGCAGCCACGGCAGGACAGATAATTCACCCCTCCACTTT
NA	TRBV27	many	TRBJ1-2	CASSSVWTETNYGYTF	TGTGCCAGCAGTTCCGTGTGGACAGAAACTAACTATGGCTACACCTTC
NA	TRBV30	few	TRBJ2-2	CAWELGLRTGELFF	TGTGCCTGGGAGCTTGGGTTGCGTACCGGGGAGCTGTTTTTT
NA	TRBV5-6	medium-sized	TRBJ2-7	CASSLDRTGAILSYEQYF	TGTGCCAGCAGCTTGGACCGCACGGGGGCCATCCTCTCCTACGAGCAGTACTTC
NA	TRBV13	many	TRBJ1-2	CASSLQGLNYGYTF	TGTGCCAGCAGCTTACAAGGGTTAAACTATGGCTACACCTTC
TRBD2	TRBV11-2	many	TRBJ2-3	CASSWTSGGADTQYF	TGTGCCAGCAGCTGGACTAGCGGGGGGGCAGATACGCAGTATTTT
NA	TRBV9	many	TRBJ2-2	CASSVVAGELFF	TGTGCCAGCAGCGTAGTTGCCGGGGAGCTGTTTTTT
TRBD1	TRBV19	NA	TRBJ2-1	CASSIDGGQGYGQFF	TGTGCCAGTAGTATAGACGGGGGACAGGGCTACGGGCAGTTCTTC
NA	TRBV27	medium-sized	TRBJ2-2	CASSFVLWGTGELFF	TGTGCCAGCAGTTTCGTTCTGTGGGGAACCGGGGAGCTGTTTTTT
NA	TRBV6-5	NA	TRBJ1-2	CASSSQVTGGYTF	TGTGCCAGCAGTTCCCAAGTGACCGGTGGCTACACCTTC
TRBD2	TRBV20-1	many	TRBJ2-1	CSARDGGLVINEQFF	TGCAGTGCTAGAGATGGTGGACTAGTCATCAATGAGCAGTTCTTC
NA	TRBV5-4	many	TRBJ2-7	CASSQVQDYEQYF	TGTGCCAGCAGCCAGGTCCAGGACTACGAGCAGTACTTC
NA	TRBV2	few	TRBJ1-2	CASSVWGAGGDTF	TGTGCCAGCAGTGTATGGGGGGCTGGGGGCGACACCTTC
NA	TRBV4-1	many	TRBJ1-6	CASSQETLTSYNSPLHF	TGCGCCAGCAGCCAGGAGACACTTACCTCCTATAATTCACCCCTCCACTTT
NA	TRBV10-1	medium-sized	TRBJ2-3	CASSALTDTQYF	TGCGCCAGCAGTGCCCTCACAGATACGCAGTATTTT
NA	TRBV20-1	few	TRBJ1-1	CSARVPGFDTEAFF	TGCAGTGCTAGAGTCCCAGGGTTCGACACTGAAGCTTTCTTT
NA	TRBV7-9	many	TRBJ2-1	CASSFRGLEQFF	TGTGCCAGCAGCTTTAGAGGATTGGAGCAGTTCTTC
NA	TRBV6-5	many	TRBJ1-1	CASSYSWGRLNTEAFF	TGTGCCAGCAGTTACTCATGGGGGCGGCTGAACACTGAAGCTTTCTTT
NA	TRBV20-1	medium-sized	TRBJ2-2	CSARDGVTGELFF	TGCAGTGCTAGAGATGGGGTCACCGGGGAGCTGTTTTTT
TRBD1	TRBV20-1	many	TRBJ2-5	CSAPDRGRETQYF	TGCAGTGCCCCGGACAGGGGCAGGGAGACCCAGTACTTC
NA	TRBV29-1	NA	TRBJ1-4	CSATGRTNEKLFF	TGCAGCGCCACAGGGAGGACTAATGAAAAACTGTTTTTT
NA	TRBV20-1	many	TRBJ1-2	CSAGRGASYTF	TGCAGTGCCGGCCGGGGGGCTAGCTACACCTTC
TRBD2	TRBV20-1	medium-sized	TRBJ2-5	CSAGVDGGAWTETQYF	TGCAGTGCTGGCGTGGACGGGGGGGCCTGGACGGAGACCCAGTACTTC
NA	TRBV7-9	medium-sized	TRBJ1-1	CASSLVNMNTEAFF	TGTGCCAGCAGCTTGGTAAACATGAACACTGAAGCTTTCTTT
NA	TRBV5-1	many	TRBJ2-2	CASSNPALTGELFF	TGCGCCAGCAGCAACCCAGCCCTCACCGGGGAGCTGTTTTTT
NA	TRBV6-5	many	TRBJ2-1	CASSYSGGHRNEQFF	TGTGCCAGCAGTTACTCGGGGGGGCATAGGAATGAGCAGTTCTTC
NA	TRBV6-1	many	TRBJ2-2	CASSENLRGGELFF	TGTGCCAGCAGTGAGAACCTACGGGGCGGGGAGCTGTTTTTT
NA	TRBV30	NA	TRBJ2-4	CAWSLGSSLAKNIQYF	TGTGCCTGGAGTTTGGGGAGTTCTCTAGCCAAAAACATTCAGTACTTC
NA	TRBV28	many	TRBJ1-2	CASSSSDTNYGYTF	TGTGCCAGCAGTTCCTCGGACACAAACTATGGCTACACCTTC
NA	TRBV12-3/TRBV12-4	many	TRBJ2-1	CASSLEGPRAYNEQFF	TGTGCCAGCAGTTTAGAAGGCCCTCGGGCCTACAATGAGCAGTTCTTC
TRBD1	TRBV7-2	many	TRBJ1-6	CASSSQGANSPLHF	TGTGCCAGCAGCTCACAGGGGGCGAATTCACCCCTCCACTTT
NA	TRBV12-3/TRBV12-4	many	TRBJ2-3	CASSHPYNTQYF	TGTGCCAGCAGCCATCCCTACAACACGCAGTATTTT
NA	TRBV7-2	many	TRBJ2-5	CASSLDPGASKTQYF	TGTGCCAGCAGCTTAGATCCAGGCGCCTCAAAGACCCAGTACTTC
TRBD1	TRBV10-3	many	TRBJ1-1	CAIRIDRDAEAFF	TGTGCCATCAGGATTGACAGGGATGCTGAAGCTTTCTTT
TRBD1	TRBV5-4	many	TRBJ1-3	CASSLSPQGATGNTIYF	TGTGCCAGCAGCCTATCACCCCAGGGGGCTACAGGAAACACCATATATTTT